These 14 T cell receptor beta chains were all obtained from the same sample, sequenced in a study of blood T cell repertoires in COVID-19. Assay used: immunoSEQ multiplex PCR; TCRdb lists only in-frame clones, some missing. The sample contains around 170,000 clones, under 90% of which appear only once. The sequenced sample consisted of PBMCs or T cells enriched from blood (not recorded which). Every receptor here comes from a man aged 50-60 years who had recovered from COVID-19.

This chain links TRBV5-1 with TRBJ2-1; the match to TRBD2 covers 9 bases. The germline CDR1 and CDR2 sequences are SGHRS and YFSETQ. The CDR3 runs 16 residues. The V and J ends lost 4 bases and 4 bases, in that order; junction bases with no gene match: 9. The CDR3 loop reads CASSRNSGGTYNEQFF. In nucleotides, the CDR3 is TGCGCCAGCAGCCGAAATAGCGGGGGAACATACAATGAGCAGTTCTTC.

The chain carries TRBV18 and TRBJ1-2, with TRBD1 identical over 8 bases. The CDR3 spans 15 residues. The junction had 7 bases not matched to a gene; V was cut back by 1 base and J by 6 bases. CDR1 KGHSH and CDR2 LQKENI come from the germline V gene. CDR3 bases: TGTGCCAGCTCACCACTCTCCCAGGGGGCAAATGGCTACACCTTC. Amino acid sequence: CASSPLSQGANGYTF. Supplemented by reference TRBV18 and TRBJ1-2, the full variable domain reads NAGVMQNPRHLVRRRGQEARLRCSPMKGHSHVYWYRQLPEEGLKFMVYLQKENIIDESGMPKERFSAEFPKEGPSILRIQQVVRGDSAAYFCASSPLSQGANGYTFGSGTRLTVV.

This clone was detected only a few times. V is TRBV19 and J is TRBJ2-7; 12 nucleotides match TRBD1. CDR3 length: 16 residues. Losses at the gene ends were 5 bases for V and 5 bases for J; bases not matched to a gene: 10. Per germline, CDR1 LNHDA and CDR2 SQIVND (reference sequence). The CDR3 bases are TGTGCCAGTAGTCGAATGGCGGGACAGGGGGCTAACGAGCAGTACTTC. Translating gives CASSRMAGQGANEQYF.

This clone turned up a few times. V is TRBV4-2 and J is TRBJ1-2; perhaps TRBD1 as D (6 bases). The germline V gene encodes CDR1 LGHNA and CDR2 YNFKEQ. CDR3 length: 16 amino acids. V was cut by 0 bases and J by 5 bases, with 16 bases left in between. The CDR3, as DNA: TGTGCCAGCAGCCAAGATCACAGCTCAAGGGGGTATGGCTACACCTTC. This translates into CASSQDHSSRGYGYTF.

CDR3: CAWNNRMTGRGYNEQFF. The CDR3 DNA sequence: TGTGCCTGGAATAATCGGATGACAGGGCGTGGTTACAATGAGCAGTTCTTC. This chain connects TRBV30 to TRBJ2-1; 7 bases align to TRBD1. The CDR3 runs to 17 residues. Looked up from germline, CDR1 is GTSNPN and CDR2 is SVGIG (reference sequence). Germline trimming cut 4 bases from V and 4 bases from J; bases unmatched to any gene: 16.

The V gene is TRBV2, the J gene TRBJ2-4; 12 positions match TRBD1. The V and J ends lost 7 bases and 1 base, in that order; junction bases with no gene match: 5. CDR3 length: 16 residues. CDR1 and CDR2 (germline): SNHLY, FYNNEI. The CDR3: CASTGTGGKAKNIQYF. As DNA, the CDR3 is TGTGCCAGCACCGGGACAGGGGGCAAGGCCAAAAACATTCAGTACTTC.

The chain uses TRBV10-3 and TRBJ1-3; the D gene is possibly TRBD1 (5 bases). CDR1 ENHRY and CDR2 SYGVKD come from the germline V gene. The CDR3 is 15 amino acids. Trimming took 3 bases from V and 0 from J, leaving 9 bases between them. In DNA form, the CDR3 reads TGTGCCATCAGTGATTCAGGACACTCTGGAAACACCATATATTTT. It is translated as CAISDSGHSGNTIYF.

The chain combines TRBV12-3 or TRBV12-4 with TRBJ1-2; TRBD1 agrees at 8 bases. The CDR3 covers 13 residues. V lost 6 bases and J lost 7; bases outside the gene matches: 7. The chain's CDR3 is CASRVQGGSGYTF. The CDR3 nucleotides read TGTGCCAGCAGAGTACAGGGGGGGAGTGGCTACACCTTC.

The chain is built from TRBV9 and TRBJ2-3; 7 nucleotides match TRBD2. This CDR3 comprises 16 residues. The germline V gene encodes CDR1 SGDLS and CDR2 YYNGEE. Trimming cost V 0 bases and J 3 bases; bases outside gene matches: 7. Here the CDR3 DNA reads TGTGCCAGCAGCGTAGGAACTAGCGTCCTAACAGATACGCAGTATTTT. Translated: CASSVGTSVLTDTQYF. Full variable domain (outside the CDR3, taken from reference TRBV9 and TRBJ2-3): DSGVTQTPKHLITATGQRVTLRCSPRSGDLSVYWYQQSLDQGLQFLIQYYNGEERAKGNILERFSAQQFPDLHSELNLSSLELGDSALYFCASSVGTSVLTDTQYFGPGTRLTVL.

This clone was seen once. For the CDR3, the DNA is TGTGCCAGCAAGTCGATCACTAGCACAGATACGCAGTATTTT. It encodes CASKSITSTDTQYF. The chain links TRBV6-5 to TRBJ2-3, with D hard to call. This CDR3 is built from 14 residues. Per germline, CDR1 MNHEY and CDR2 SVGAGI. V was cut by 7 bases and J by 0 bases, with 11 bases left in between.

V gene TRBV30 combines with J gene TRBJ1-6; D possibly corresponds to TRBD1 (5 bases). CDR1 is GTSNPN and CDR2 is SVGIG in the germline V gene (reference sequence). Trimming cost V 4 bases and J 10 bases, with 14 bases left between them. The CDR3 contains 13 residues. CDR3 loop: CAWTAGLYSPLHF. CDR3 coding DNA: TGTGCCTGGACTGCAGGGCTATACTCACCCCTCCACTTT.

V gene TRBV9 combines with J gene TRBJ2-7; possible D gene TRBD1, 6 bases. V was clipped by 4 bases and J by 1 base, with 15 bases between them. Germline assignment: CDR1 SGDLS and CDR2 YYNGEE. The CDR3 contains 15 residues. The CDR3 reads CASSRGQSRSYEQYF. CDR3 nucleotides: TGTGCCAGCAGCCGAGGACAGTCAAGGTCCTACGAGCAGTACTTC.

This clone was recorded only once. J is TRBJ1-1 and V is TRBV30; D remains ambiguous. The CDR3 length is 12 residues. Germline values: CDR1 GTSNPN, CDR2 SVGIG (reference sequence). V gave up 3 bases and J gave up 4 bases, with 9 bases separating them. CDR3 amino acids: CAWSTPGTEAFF. In nucleotides, the CDR3 is TGTGCCTGGAGCACCCCCGGCACTGAAGCTTTCTTT.

This clone was recorded once. V gene TRBV10-3 combines with J gene TRBJ2-2, with a tentative D call TRBD1 (5 bases). The CDR3 consists of 14 residues. The germline V gene encodes CDR1 ENHRY and CDR2 SYGVKD. The V end lost 6 bases, the J end lost 1 base, and 9 bases lay between the germline ends. The CDR3 sequence is CAIRETENTGELFF. The CDR3 nucleotides are TGTGCCATCAGGGAGACAGAGAACACCGGGGAGCTGTTTTTT.